The present entry profiles one T cell receptor (beta chain) with its context. What it binds is not known. This CDR3 has 12 residues. Germline V gene lookup returns CDR1 MNHGY and CDR2 SVAAGI. The sample comes from a study of CXCR3-negative and CXCR3-positive naive CD8 T cells. Notes on the study in general: Researchers reported similar TRBV-TRBJ usage in naive CXCR3-negative and CXCR3-positive cells, though memory differed. Naive subsets displayed similar surface CD5, and TCR strength was inferred from TRB CDR3 properties.

Via 5' RACE with UMI labels, TRB cDNA libraries were prepared. TCRdb reprocessed the 5' RACE reads, with one entry per CDR3 protein and no DNA. In all, the sample yields 35,000 to 55,000 distinct CDR3 sequences. Investigators sorted each CD8+ T cell subset in triplicate, taking around 290,000 cells each time. Naive CD8+ T cells showed a CD45RO-CCR7+CD27+CD95- phenotype. Source material: naive CXCR3- CD8+ T cells from blood. The subset: CD45RO-CCR7+CD27+CD95- naive CD8+ T cells lacking CXCR3 (TNR3-). This chain joins TRBV6-9 and TRBJ2-7; absent DNA, TCRdb's TRBD1 call cannot be checked. This sequence was found in a human donor in good health. Some clones in this sample may be carry-over from other donors' samples. CDR3 loop: CARLQGIYEQYF.